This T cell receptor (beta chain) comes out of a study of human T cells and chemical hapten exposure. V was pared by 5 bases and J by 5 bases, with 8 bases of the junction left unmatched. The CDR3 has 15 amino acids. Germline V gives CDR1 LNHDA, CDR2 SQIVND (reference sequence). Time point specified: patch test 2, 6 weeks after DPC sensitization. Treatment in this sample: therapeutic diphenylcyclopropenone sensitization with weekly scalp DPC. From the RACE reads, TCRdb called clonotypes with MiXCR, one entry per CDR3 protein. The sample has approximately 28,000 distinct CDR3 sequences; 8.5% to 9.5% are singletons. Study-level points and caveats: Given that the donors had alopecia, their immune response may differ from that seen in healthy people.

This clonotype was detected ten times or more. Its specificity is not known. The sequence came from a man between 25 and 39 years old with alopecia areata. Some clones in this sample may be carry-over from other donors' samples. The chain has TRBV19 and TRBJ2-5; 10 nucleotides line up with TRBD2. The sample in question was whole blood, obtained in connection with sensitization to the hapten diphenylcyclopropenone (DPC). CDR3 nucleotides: TGTGCCAGTAGTTCCCGCCTTAGCGGGGGGGAGACCCAGTACTTC. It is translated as CASSSRLSGGETQYF.